This T cell receptor beta chain was found in a study of T cells in Graves' hyperthyroidism and ophthalmopathy. Overall study: The blood sample was taken at first diagnosis, before treatment began.

Exclusion of a patient resulted from uncontrolled infection, other autoimmune disease, pregnancy or lactation. Comment on this clonotype: Antigen unknown.

Findings of the study overall: The blood repertoire included most of the expanded thyroid clonotypes above 0.001.

The investigators amplified TCR beta CDR3 regions from RNA transcripts. Using the HTBI primer set, a first-round RT-PCR was run on the TCR CDR3. MiXCR, run by TCRdb on the multiplex PCR reads, gives a single entry per CDR3 protein. The sample holds about 840,000 distinct CDR3 sequences; over 35% are singletons and the top ten take more than 7%. V lost 4 bases and J lost 7; bases outside the gene matches: 8. The V gene's germline CDR1 is SQVTM and CDR2 ANQGSEA. The CDR3 consists of 15 residues. The TCR originated in a man in his late teens or twenties with Graves' hyperthyroidism. The V call is TRBV29-1, the J call TRBJ2-2; TRBD1 matches 11 bases. The sample was blood. In DNA, the CDR3 is TGCAGCGTTGCCGGACAGGGGGCTGGGTTCGGGGAGCTGTTTTTT. Translated: CSVAGQGAGFGELFF.